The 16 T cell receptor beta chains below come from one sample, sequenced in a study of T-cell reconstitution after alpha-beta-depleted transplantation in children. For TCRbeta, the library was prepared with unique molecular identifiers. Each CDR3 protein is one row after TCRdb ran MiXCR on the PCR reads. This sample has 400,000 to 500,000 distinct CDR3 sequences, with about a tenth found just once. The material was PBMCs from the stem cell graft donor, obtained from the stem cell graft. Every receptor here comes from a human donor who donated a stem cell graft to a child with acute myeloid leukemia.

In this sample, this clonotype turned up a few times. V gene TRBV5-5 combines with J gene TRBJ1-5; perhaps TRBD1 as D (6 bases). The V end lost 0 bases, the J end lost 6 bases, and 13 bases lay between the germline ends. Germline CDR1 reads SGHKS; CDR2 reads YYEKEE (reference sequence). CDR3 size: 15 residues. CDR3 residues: CASSLEAGDIQPQHF. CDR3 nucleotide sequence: TGTGCCAGCAGCTTGGAGGCAGGGGACATTCAGCCCCAGCATTTT.

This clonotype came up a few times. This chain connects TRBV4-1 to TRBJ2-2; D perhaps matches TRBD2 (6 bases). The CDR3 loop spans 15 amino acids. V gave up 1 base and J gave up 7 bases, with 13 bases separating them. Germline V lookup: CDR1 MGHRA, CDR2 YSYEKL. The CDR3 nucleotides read TGCGCCAGCAGCCAAGTTAGGGGAGGAAGCGGGGAGCTGTTTTTT. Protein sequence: CASSQVRGGSGELFF.

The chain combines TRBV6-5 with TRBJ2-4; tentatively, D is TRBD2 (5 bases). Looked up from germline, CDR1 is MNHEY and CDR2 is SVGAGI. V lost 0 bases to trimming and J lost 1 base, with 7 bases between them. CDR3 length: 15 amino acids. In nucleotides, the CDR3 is TGTGCCAGCAGTTACTCGGAGGCCGCCAAAAACATTCAGTACTTC. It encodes CASSYSEAAKNIQYF.

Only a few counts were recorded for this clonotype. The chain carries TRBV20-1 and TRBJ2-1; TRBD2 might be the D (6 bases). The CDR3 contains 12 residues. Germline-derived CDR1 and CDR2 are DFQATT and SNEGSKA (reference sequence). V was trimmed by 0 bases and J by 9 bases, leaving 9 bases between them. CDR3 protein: CSAREGGPEQFF. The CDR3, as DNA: TGCAGTGCTAGAGAAGGAGGGCCTGAGCAGTTCTTC.

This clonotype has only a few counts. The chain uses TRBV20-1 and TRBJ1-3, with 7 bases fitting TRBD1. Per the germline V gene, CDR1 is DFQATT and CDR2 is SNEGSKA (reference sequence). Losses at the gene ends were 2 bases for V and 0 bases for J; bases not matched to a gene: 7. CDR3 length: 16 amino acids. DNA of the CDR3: TGCAGTGCTAGACGAAGACAGGGCAGCTCTGGAAACACCATATATTTT. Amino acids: CSARRRQGSSGNTIYF.

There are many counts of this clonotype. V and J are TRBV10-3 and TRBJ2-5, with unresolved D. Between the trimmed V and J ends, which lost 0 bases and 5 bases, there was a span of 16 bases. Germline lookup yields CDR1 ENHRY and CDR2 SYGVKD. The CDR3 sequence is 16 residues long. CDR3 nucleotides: TGTGCCATCAGTGAGTCCATGCAGTCGGTCTCGGAGACCCAGTACTTC. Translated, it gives CAISESMQSVSETQYF.

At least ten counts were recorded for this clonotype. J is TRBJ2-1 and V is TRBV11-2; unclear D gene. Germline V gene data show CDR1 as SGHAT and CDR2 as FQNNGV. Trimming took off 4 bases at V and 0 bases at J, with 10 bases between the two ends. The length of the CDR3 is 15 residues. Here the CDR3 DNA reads TGTGCCAGCAGCTCCAGACCGAGCTCCTACAATGAGCAGTTCTTC. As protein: CASSSRPSSYNEQFF.

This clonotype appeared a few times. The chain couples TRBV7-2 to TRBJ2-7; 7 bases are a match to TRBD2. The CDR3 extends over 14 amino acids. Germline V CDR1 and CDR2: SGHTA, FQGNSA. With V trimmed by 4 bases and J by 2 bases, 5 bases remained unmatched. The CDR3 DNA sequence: TGTGCCAGCAGCTACCAGCGGGGACCCTACGAGCAGTACGTC. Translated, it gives CASSYQRGPYEQYV.

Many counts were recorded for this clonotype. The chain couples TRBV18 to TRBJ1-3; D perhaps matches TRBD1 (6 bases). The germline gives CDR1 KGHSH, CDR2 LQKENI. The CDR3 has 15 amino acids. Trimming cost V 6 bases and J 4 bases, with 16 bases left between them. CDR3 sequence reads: CASSPSTGQGNTIYF. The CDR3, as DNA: TGTGCCAGCTCCCCCTCCACAGGGCAAGGAAACACCATATATTTT.

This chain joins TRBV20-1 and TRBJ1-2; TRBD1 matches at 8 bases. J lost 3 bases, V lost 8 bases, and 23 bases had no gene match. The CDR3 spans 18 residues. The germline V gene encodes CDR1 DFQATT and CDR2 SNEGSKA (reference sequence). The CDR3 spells CSSHRGSNGQPAHYGYTF. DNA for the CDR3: TGCAGTTCTCACAGGGGGTCGAACGGACAGCCGGCTCACTATGGCTACACCTTC.

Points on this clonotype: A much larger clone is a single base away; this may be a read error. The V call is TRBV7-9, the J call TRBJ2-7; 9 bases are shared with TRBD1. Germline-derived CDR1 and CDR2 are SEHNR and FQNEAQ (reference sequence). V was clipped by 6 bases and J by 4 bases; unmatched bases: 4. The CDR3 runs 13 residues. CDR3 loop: CASRRTGVYEQYF. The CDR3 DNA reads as TGTGCCAGCAGACGGACAGGGGTATACGAGCAGTACTTC.

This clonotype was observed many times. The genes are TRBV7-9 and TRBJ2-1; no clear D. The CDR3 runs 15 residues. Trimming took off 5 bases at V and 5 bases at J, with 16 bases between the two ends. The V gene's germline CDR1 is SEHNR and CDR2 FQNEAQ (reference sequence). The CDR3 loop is CASSLLRRKDNEQFF. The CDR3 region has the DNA TGTGCCAGCAGCCTGCTCCGTAGGAAGGACAATGAGCAGTTCTTC.

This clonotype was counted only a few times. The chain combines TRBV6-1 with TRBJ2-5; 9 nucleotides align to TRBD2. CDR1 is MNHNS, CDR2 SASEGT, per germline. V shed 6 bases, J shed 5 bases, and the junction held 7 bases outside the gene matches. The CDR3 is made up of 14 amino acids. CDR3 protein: CASRLSGGSETQYF. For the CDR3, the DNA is TGTGCCAGCAGACTTAGCGGGGGTTCGGAGACCCAGTACTTC.

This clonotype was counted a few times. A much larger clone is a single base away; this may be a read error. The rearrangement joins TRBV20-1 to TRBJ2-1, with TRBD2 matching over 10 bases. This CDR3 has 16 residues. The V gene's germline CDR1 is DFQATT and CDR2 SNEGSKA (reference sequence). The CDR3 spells CCARDPSGSAYNEQFF. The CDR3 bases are TGCTGTGCTAGAGACCCTAGCGGGAGCGCCTACAATGAGCAGTTCTTC.

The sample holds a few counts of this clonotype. CDR3 sequence: CASSSGDAYEQYV. DNA of the CDR3: TGCGCCAGCAGCTCCGGGGACGCCTACGAGCAGTACGTC. The chain has TRBV5-1 and TRBJ2-7, with D perhaps TRBD1 or TRBD2 (5 bases each). This CDR3 is built from 13 residues. Germline CDR1 is SGHRS and CDR2 is YFSETQ. The V gene lost 3 bases and the J gene lost 2 bases, with 9 bases spanning the gap.

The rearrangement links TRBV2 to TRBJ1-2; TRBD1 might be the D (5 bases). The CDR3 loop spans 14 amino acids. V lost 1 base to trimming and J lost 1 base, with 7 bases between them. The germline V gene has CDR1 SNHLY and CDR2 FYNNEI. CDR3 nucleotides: TGTGCCAGCAGTGAAGAAGGGGTTAACTATGGCTACACCTTC. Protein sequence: CASSEEGVNYGYTF.